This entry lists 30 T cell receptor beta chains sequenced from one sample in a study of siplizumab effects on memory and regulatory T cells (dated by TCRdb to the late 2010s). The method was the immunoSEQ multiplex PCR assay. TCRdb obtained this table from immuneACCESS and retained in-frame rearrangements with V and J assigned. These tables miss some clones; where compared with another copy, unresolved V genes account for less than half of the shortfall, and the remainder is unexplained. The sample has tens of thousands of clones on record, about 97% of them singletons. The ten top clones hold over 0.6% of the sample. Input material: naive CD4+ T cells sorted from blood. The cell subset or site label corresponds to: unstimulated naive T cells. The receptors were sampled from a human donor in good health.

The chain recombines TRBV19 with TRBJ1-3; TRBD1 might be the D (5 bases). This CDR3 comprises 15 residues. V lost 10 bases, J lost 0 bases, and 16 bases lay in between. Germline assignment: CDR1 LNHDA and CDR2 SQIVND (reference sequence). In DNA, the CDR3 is TGTGCCACTCTCCCCGGGGGGGGCTCTGGAAACACCATATATTTT. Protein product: CATLPGGGSGNTIYF.

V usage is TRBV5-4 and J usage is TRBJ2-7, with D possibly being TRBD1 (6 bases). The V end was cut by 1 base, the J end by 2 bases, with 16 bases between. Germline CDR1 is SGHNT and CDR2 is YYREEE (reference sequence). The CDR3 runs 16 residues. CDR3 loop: CASSLQYRVRTYEQYF. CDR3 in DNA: TGTGCCAGCAGCTTGCAATACAGGGTAAGGACCTACGAGCAGTACTTC.

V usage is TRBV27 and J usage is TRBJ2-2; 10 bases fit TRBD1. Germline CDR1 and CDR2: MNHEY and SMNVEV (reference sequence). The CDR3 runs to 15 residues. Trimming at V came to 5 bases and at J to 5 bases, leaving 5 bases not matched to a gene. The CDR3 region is CASSPWTGGTGELFF. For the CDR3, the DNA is TGTGCCAGCAGTCCGTGGACAGGGGGGACCGGGGAGCTGTTTTTT.

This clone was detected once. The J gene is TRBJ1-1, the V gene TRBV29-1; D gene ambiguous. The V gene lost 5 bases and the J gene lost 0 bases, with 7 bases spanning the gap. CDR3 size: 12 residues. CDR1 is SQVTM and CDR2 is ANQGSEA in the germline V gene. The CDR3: CSVMGLNTEAFF. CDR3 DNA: TGCAGCGTTATGGGGTTGAACACTGAAGCTTTCTTT.

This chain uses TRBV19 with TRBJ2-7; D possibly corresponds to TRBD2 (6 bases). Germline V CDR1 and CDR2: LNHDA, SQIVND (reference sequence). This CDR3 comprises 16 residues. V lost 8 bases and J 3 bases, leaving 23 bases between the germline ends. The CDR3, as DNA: TGTGCCAGTCGACCGGGAGACAGACCCTTTGGCTACGAGCAGTACTTC. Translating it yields CASRPGDRPFGYEQYF.

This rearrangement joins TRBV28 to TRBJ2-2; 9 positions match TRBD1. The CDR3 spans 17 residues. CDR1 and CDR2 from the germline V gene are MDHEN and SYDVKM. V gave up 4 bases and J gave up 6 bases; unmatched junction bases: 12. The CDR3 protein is CASSSRRDRALSGELFF. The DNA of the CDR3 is TGTGCCAGCAGTTCCCGCCGGGACAGGGCTTTGTCCGGGGAGCTGTTTTTT.

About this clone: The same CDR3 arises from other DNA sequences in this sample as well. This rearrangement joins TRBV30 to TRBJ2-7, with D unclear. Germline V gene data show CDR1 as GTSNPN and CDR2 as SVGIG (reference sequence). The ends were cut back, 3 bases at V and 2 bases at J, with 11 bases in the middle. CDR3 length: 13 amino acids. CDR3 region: CAWSVHRAYEQYF. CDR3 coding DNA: TGTGCCTGGAGCGTACACCGGGCCTACGAGCAGTACTTC. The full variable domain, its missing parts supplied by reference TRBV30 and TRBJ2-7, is SQTIHQWPATLVQPVGSPLSLECTVEGTSNPNLYWYRQAAGRGLQLLFYSVGIGQISSEVPQNLSASRPQDRQFILSSKKLLLSDSGFYLCAWSVHRAYEQYFGPGTRLTVT.

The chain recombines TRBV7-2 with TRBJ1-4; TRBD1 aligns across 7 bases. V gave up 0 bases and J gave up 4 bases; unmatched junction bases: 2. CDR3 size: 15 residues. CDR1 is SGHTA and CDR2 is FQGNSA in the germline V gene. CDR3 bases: TGTGCCAGCAGCTTAGCGGGACAGAGTAATGAAAAACTGTTTTTT. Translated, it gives CASSLAGQSNEKLFF.

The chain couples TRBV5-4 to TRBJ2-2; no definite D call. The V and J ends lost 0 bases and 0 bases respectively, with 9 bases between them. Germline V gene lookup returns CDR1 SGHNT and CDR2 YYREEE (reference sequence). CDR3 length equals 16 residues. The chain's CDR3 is CASSLAASANTGELFF. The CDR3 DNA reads TGTGCCAGCAGCTTGGCCGCCAGCGCGAACACCGGGGAGCTGTTTTTT.

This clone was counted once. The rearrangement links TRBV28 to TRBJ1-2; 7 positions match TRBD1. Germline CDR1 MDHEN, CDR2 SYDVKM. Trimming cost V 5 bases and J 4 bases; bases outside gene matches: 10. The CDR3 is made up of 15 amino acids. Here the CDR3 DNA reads TGTGCCAGCAGTCCCCGACAGGGCATTCTCTATGGCTACACCTTC. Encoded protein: CASSPRQGILYGYTF.

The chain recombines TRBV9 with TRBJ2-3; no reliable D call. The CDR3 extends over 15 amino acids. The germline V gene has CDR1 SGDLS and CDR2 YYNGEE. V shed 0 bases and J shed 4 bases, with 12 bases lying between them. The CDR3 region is CASSVVGRIADTQYF. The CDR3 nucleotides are TGTGCCAGCAGCGTAGTAGGTAGAATCGCAGATACGCAGTATTTT.

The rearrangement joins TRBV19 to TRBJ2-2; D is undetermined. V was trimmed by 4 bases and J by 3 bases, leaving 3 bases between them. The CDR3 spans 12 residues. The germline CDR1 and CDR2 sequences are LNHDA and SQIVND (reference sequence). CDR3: CASSRHTGELFF. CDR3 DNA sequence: TGTGCCAGTAGTAGACACACCGGGGAGCTGTTTTTT.

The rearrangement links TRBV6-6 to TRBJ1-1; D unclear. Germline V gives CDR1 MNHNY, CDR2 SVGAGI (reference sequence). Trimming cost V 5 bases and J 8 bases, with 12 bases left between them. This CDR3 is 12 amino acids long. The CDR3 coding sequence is TGTGCCAGCAGTACGTCCGATCTCGAAGCTTTCTTT. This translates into CASSTSDLEAFF.

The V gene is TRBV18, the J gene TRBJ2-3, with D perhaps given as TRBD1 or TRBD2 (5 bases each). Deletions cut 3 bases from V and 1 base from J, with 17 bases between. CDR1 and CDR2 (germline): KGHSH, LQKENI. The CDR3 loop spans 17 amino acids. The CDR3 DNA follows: TGTGCCAGCTCACCGCCCAAAAGAGGGGACGGCACAGATACGCAGTATTTT. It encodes CASSPPKRGDGTDTQYF.

The CDR3 DNA reads TGTGCCAGCAGGGAGGGGACAGGGAACACTGAAGCTTTCTTT. This translates into CASREGTGNTEAFF. V and J are TRBV28 and TRBJ1-1; 8 nucleotides agree with TRBD1. The V and J ends lost 6 bases and 1 base, in that order; junction bases with no gene match: 4. Germline V gene sequence: CDR1 MDHEN, CDR2 SYDVKM. The CDR3 length is 14 residues.

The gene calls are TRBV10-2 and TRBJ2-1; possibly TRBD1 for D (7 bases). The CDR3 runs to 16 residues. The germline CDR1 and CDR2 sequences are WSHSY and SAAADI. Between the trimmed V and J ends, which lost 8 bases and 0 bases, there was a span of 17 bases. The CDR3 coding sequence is TGCGCCAGCGTGGGTCAGGGGGGCAGCTCCTACAATGAGCAGTTCTTC. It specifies CASVGQGGSSYNEQFF.

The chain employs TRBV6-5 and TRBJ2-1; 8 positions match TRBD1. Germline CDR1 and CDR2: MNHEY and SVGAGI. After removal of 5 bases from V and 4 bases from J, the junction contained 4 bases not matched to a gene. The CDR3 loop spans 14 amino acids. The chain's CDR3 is CASSTGQVYNEQFF. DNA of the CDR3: TGTGCCAGCAGTACGGGACAGGTGTACAATGAGCAGTTCTTC.

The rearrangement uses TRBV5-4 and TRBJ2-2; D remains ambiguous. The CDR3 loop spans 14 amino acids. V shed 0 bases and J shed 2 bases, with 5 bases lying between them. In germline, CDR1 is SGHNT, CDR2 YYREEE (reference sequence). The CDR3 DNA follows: TGTGCCAGCAGCTTGGCACAAAACACCGGGGAGCTGTTTTTT. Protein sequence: CASSLAQNTGELFF.

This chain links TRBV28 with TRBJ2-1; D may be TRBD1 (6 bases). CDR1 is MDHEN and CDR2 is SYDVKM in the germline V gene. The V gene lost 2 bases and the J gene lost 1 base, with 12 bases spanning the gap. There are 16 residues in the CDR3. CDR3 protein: CASSLARGFSYNEQFF. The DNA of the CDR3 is TGTGCCAGCAGTTTAGCCAGGGGCTTTTCCTACAATGAGCAGTTCTTC. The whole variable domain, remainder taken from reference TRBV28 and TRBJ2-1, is DVKVTQSSRYLVKRTGEKVFLECVQDMDHENMFWYRQDPGLGLRLIYFSYDVKMKEKGDIPEGYSVSREKKERFSLILESASTNQTSMYLCASSLARGFSYNEQFFGPGTRLTVL.

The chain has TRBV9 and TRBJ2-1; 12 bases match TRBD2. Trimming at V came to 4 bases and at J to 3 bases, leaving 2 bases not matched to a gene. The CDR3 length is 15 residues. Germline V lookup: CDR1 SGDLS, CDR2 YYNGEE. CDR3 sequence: CASSQTSGSYNEQFF. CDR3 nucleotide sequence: TGTGCCAGCAGCCAGACTAGCGGGAGCTACAATGAGCAGTTCTTC.

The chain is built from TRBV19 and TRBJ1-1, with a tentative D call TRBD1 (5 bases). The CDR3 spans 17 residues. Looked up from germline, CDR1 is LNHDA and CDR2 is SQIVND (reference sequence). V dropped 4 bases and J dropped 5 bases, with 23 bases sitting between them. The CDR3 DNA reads TGTGCCAGTAGTACCCTCCTTACCTGGGGGAAGGGGACTGAAGCTTTCTTT. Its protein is CASSTLLTWGKGTEAFF.

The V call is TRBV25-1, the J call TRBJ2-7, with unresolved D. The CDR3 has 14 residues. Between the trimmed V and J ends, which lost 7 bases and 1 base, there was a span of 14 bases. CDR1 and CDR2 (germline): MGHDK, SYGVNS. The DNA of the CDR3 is TGTGCCAGCAAGGGTGGCCGGAATTCCTACGAGCAGTACTTC. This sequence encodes CASKGGRNSYEQYF.

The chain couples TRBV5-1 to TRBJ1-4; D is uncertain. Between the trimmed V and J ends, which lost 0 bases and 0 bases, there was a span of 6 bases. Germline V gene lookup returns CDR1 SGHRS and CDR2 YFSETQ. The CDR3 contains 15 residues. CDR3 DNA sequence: TGCGCCAGCAGCTTGGGCGCTGCAACTAATGAAAAACTGTTTTTT. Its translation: CASSLGAATNEKLFF.

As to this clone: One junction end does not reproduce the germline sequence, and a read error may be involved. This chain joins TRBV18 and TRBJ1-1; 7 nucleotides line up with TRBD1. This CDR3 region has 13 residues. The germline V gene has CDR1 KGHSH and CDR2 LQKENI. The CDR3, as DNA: TGTGCCAGCTCGCAACAGGGGTTCGCTGAAGTTTTCTTT. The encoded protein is CASSQQGFAEVFF.

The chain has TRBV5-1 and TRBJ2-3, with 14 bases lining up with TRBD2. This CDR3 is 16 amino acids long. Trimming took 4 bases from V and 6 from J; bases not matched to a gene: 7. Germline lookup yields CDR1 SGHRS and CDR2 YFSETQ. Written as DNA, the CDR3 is TGCGCCAGCAGCCAGACTAGCGGGAGGGCCTGGGATACGCAGTATTTT. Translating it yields CASSQTSGRAWDTQYF.

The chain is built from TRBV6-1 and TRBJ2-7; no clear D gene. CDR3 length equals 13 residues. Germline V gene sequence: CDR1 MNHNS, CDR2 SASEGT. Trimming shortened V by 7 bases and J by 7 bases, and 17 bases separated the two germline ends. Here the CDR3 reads CASTKRASREQYF. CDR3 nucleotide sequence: TGTGCCAGCACCAAAAGGGCATCGAGAGAGCAGTACTTC.

CDR3 bases: TGCAGCGTTGTGGACACTCGAGTAGCCAAAAACATTCAGTACTTC. This translates into CSVVDTRVAKNIQYF. The J gene is TRBJ2-4, the V gene TRBV29-1; the D gene is possibly TRBD1 (5 bases). CDR3 length: 15 amino acids. V was cut by 4 bases and J by 0 bases, with 13 bases left in between. Germline CDR1 reads SQVTM; CDR2 reads ANQGSEA.

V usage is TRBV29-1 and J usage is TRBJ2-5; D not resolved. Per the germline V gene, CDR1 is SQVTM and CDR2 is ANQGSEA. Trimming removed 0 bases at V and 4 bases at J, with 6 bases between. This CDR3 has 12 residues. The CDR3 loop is CSVEEGTETQYF. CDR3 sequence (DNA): TGCAGCGTTGAAGAAGGTACAGAGACCCAGTACTTC.

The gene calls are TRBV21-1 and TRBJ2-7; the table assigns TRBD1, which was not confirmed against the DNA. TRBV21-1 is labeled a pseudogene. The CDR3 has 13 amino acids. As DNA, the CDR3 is TGTGCCAGCAGACAGGGAATCTCCTACGAGCAGTACTTC. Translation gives CASRQGISYEQYF.

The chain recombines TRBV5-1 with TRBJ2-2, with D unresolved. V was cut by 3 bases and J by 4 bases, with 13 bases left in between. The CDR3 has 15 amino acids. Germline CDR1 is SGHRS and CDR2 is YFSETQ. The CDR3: CASSSTQIPTGELFF. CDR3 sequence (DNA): TGCGCCAGCAGCTCGACCCAAATCCCCACCGGGGAGCTGTTTTTT.